Given below is one T cell receptor beta chain in context. What it binds is unknown. When around 9 days of culture had elapsed, CD4+ T cells were isolated. A PCR test confirmed that the person had SARS-CoV-2 infection between March and December 2020. Two-dose vaccination with either BNT162b2 or mRNA-1273 was given to the participants. The table came from immunoSEQ multiplex PCR; TCRdb's copy has only in-frame clones and leaves some out. The sample lists tens of thousands of clones; about 70% were seen once. This sample is part of a study of vaccination effects on CD4 cells after COVID-19. Study as a whole: Sequencing in the ViraFEST assay came after antigen-specific CD4+ T cells had been expanded with viral peptide pools, which were used to stimulate PBMC. After two million PBMC were placed in each well, they were cultured with roughly 11 IU/ml IL-2 and approximately 9.6 ug/ml peptides. Study observations and caveats: Late in the post-vaccination period, infection-induced and vaccine-induced clones underwent marked clonal contraction. Mainly new vaccine-induced clones made up the post-vaccine spike-reactive clones in convalescents.

The CDR3 runs 19 residues. The trim removed 0 bases at V and 5 bases at J, leaving 17 bases unmatched. Germline V gene data show CDR1 as SGHVS and CDR2 as FNYEAQ. The starting material was CD4+ T cells from PBMCs cultured without peptide, obtained after COVID-19 vaccination. The chain carries TRBV7-6 and TRBJ1-1; 8 bases match TRBD1. This clonotype was sampled from a human donor who had a prior SARS-CoV-2 infection. This chain's CDR3 is CASSLACPMWRQGKTEAFF. The CDR3, as DNA: TGTGCCAGCAGCTTAGCATGTCCTATGTGGAGACAGGGGAAGACTGAAGCTTTCTTT.